This T cell receptor (beta chain) was obtained from a study of T cell responses to AZD1222 COVID-19 vaccine. V was shortened by 6 bases and J by 8 bases, with 16 bases between the two germline ends. The CDR3 loop spans 13 amino acids. Germline CDR1 and CDR2: ENHRY and SYGVKD. Only in-frame clones appear in the TCRdb table, and some are missing; sequencing was by immunoSEQ multiplex PCR. The sample lists about 67,000 clones; 83% were seen once. The sample consisted of peripheral blood, taken 28 days after the second AZD1222 dose. The chain recombines TRBV10-3 with TRBJ1-1; D gene ambiguous. The receptor comes from an adult who received the AZD1222 COVID-19 vaccine. This CDR3 reads CAISKGDPGEAFF. The CDR3, as DNA: TGTGCCATCAGCAAGGGCGACCCGGGAGAAGCTTTCTTT.